This T cell receptor (beta chain) was retrieved from a study of cytomegalovirus exposure and HLA in healthy donors. This PCR relied on a set of 60 Vbeta primers and 13 Jbeta primers. Generated by immunoSEQ multiplex PCR, the TCRdb table keeps only in-frame clones and is missing some. The sample includes some 60,000 clones, around 83% seen only once; the top ten take 1.6%. This donor lacks a recorded CMV serostatus. In the case of this clone: Its antigen is as yet unknown.

CDR3 length: 17 residues. The ends lost 1 base at V and 7 bases at J; junction bases unmatched: 6. Germline CDR1 LGHNA, CDR2 YNFKEQ. Regarding the study as a whole: Specificity of three CMV-associated chains for CMV antigens was verified in vitro. Excluded were some V segments that proved indistinguishable, including TRBV6-2 and TRBV6-3. CMV serostatus was the only recorded immune exposure for donors.

The source material was PBMCs. This chain joins TRBV4-2 and TRBJ2-1; 14 bases are shared with TRBD2. This TCR derives from a human donor in good health. CDR3 residues: CASSQVGWTSGGNEQFF. DNA of the CDR3: TGTGCCAGCAGCCAAGTTGGATGGACTAGCGGGGGGAATGAGCAGTTCTTC.